A single sample is the source of the 7 T cell receptor beta chains below, sequenced in a study of blood T cell repertoires in COVID-19. TCRdb's table, derived via immunoSEQ multiplex PCR, lists solely in-frame clones and lacks some. In the table there are under 85,000 clones, around 83% of which are singletons. Sequencing was carried out using peripheral blood. These receptors all come from a man older than 75 with active or convalescent COVID-19.

This chain joins TRBV5-1 and TRBJ2-1, with TRBD1 matching over 8 bases. Per germline, CDR1 SGHRS and CDR2 YFSETQ. Trimming removed 4 bases from V and 1 base from J; junction bases left unmatched: 7. This CDR3 region has 16 residues. CDR3 DNA: TGCGCCAGCAGCCCCGGACAGGGCCGATCCTACAATGAGCAGTTCTTC. Protein sequence: CASSPGQGRSYNEQFF.

The gene calls are TRBV2 and TRBJ2-7; D perhaps matches TRBD2 (5 bases). The CDR3 contains 11 residues. V lost 7 bases and J lost 6, with 10 bases in between. The germline gives CDR1 SNHLY, CDR2 FYNNEI. CDR3 DNA sequence: TGTGCCAGCACGGAGCGGTCCGAGCAGTACTTC. It translates to CASTERSEQYF.

This clone was recorded once. The gene calls are TRBV5-4 and TRBJ1-4, with 10 nucleotides matching TRBD1. J lost 0 bases, V lost 0 bases, and 2 bases had no gene match. CDR3 size: 17 residues. In germline, CDR1 is SGHNT, CDR2 YYREEE (reference sequence). DNA of the CDR3: TGTGCCAGCAGCTTGGGGGACAGGGGATCAACTAATGAAAAACTGTTTTTT. It codes for CASSLGDRGSTNEKLFF. Full variable domain (outside the CDR3, taken from reference TRBV5-4 and TRBJ1-4): ETGVTQSPTHLIKTRGQQVTLRCSSQSGHNTVSWYQQALGQGPQFIFQYYREEENGRGNFPPRFSGLQFPNYSSELNVNALELDDSALYLCASSLGDRGSTNEKLFFGSGTQLSVL.

This clone occurred a few times. The chain combines TRBV11-2 with TRBJ2-3; D may be TRBD2 (5 bases). CDR1 is SGHAT, CDR2 FQNNGV, per germline. With 5 bases removed from V and 2 bases from J, the gap between germline ends came to 17 bases. The CDR3 length is 16 residues. The CDR3 DNA reads as TGTGCCAGCAGCGTTAGCGTCGGACTCAACACAGATACGCAGTATTTT. Residues: CASSVSVGLNTDTQYF.

The V gene is TRBV19, the J gene TRBJ1-4, with D unclear. Germline V CDR1 and CDR2: LNHDA, SQIVND (reference sequence). CDR3 length: 15 amino acids. V lost 1 base and J lost 5, with 11 bases in between. CDR3 region: CASSIGSSGNEKLFF. CDR3 in DNA: TGTGCCAGTAGTATAGGCTCCAGCGGGAATGAAAAACTGTTTTTT. Supplemented by reference TRBV19 and TRBJ1-4, the full variable domain reads DGGITQSPKYLFRKEGQNVTLSCEQNLNHDAMYWYRQDPGQGLRLIYYSQIVNDFQKGDIAEGYSVSREKKESFPLTVTSAQKNPTAFYLCASSIGSSGNEKLFFGSGTQLSVL.

The rearrangement links TRBV30 to TRBJ1-2; D perhaps matches TRBD1 (5 bases). The germline gives CDR1 GTSNPN, CDR2 SVGIG (reference sequence). Deletions cut 1 base from V and 7 bases from J, with 13 bases between. This CDR3 comprises 13 residues. CDR3 nucleotides: TGTGCCTGGAGTGGGGATGGGGCCGGTGGCTACACCTTC. This sequence encodes CAWSGDGAGGYTF.

This chain joins TRBV4-1 and TRBJ1-1; perhaps TRBD1 as D (6 bases). Germline V CDR1 and CDR2: MGHRA, YSYEKL. This CDR3 comprises 13 residues. The V end lost 3 bases, the J end lost 8 bases, and 13 bases lay between the germline ends. The CDR3 region has the DNA TGCGCCAGCAGCCAGGTGACAAGGGGGGAAGCTTTCTTT. Protein sequence: CASSQVTRGEAFF.